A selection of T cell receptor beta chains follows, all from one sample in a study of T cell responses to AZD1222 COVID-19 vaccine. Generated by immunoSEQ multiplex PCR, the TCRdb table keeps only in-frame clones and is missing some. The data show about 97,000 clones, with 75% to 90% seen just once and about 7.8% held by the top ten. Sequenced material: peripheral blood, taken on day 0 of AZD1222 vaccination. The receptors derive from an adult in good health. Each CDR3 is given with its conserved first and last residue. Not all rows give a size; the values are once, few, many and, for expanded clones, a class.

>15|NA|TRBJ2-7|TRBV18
CASSPGTGGPYEQYF
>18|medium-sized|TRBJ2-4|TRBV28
CASSFRLKGRLAKNIQYF
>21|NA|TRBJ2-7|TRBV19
CASSLRQVRTSGRPPPYEQYF
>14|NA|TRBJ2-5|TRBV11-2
CASSFGTNQETQYF
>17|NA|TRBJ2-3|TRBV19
CASSKGTSGRPTDTQYF
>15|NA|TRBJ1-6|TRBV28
CASSPWSSYNSPLHF
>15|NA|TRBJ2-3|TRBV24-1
CATSDLYRDTDTQYF
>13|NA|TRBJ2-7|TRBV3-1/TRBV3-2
CASRLGGVYEQYF
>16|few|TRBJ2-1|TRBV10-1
CASPPHAGSGVNEQFF
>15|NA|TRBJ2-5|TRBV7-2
CASSLMRDRGETQYF
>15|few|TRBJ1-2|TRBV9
CASSLLGQVLNGYTF
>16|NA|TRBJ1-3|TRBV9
CASSVQDFRSGNTIYF
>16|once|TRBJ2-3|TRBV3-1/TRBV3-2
CASSQVLATYTDTQYF
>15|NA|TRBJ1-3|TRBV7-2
CASSPRSTLLNTIYF
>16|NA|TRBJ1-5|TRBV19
CASSILVQGYSQPQHF
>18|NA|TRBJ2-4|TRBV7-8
CASSSFGTSGRALDIQYF
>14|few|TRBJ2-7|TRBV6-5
CASRLAGLYYEQYF
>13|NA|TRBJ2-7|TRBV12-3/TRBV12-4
CASLKGGLYEQYF
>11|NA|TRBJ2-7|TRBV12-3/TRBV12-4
CASSPGSLQYF
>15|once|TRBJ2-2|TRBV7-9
CASSLAGRNTGELFF
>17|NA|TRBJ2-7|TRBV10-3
CAISESGRQLGSYEQYF
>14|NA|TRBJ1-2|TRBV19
CASSIRAGIYGYTF
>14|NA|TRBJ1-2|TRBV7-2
CASSSGSAVSGYTF
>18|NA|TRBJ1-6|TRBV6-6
CASSLTSDRKSYNSPLHF
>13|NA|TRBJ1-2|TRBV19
CATGTDTNYGYTF
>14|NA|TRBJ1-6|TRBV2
CASSVGSYNSPLHF
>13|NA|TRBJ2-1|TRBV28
CASSLFTNNEQFF
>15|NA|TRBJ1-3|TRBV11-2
CASSPRGSSGNTIYF
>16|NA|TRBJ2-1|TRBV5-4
CASSADTGAHYNEQFF
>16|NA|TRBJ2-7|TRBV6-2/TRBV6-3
CASSYSISTGTYEQYF
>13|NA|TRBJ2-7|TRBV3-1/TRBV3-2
CASSQGYGSEQYF
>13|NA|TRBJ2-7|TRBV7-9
CASSVADNYEQYF
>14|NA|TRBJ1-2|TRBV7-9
CASSLDGAVYGYTF
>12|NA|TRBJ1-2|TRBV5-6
CASSQVFYGYTF
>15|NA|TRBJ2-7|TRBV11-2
CASSLVLAGDYEQYF
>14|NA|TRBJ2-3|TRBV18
CASSREGAPDTQYF
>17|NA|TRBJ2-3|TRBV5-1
CASSPLVTSGSPDTQYF
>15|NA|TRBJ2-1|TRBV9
CASSVYGGAHNEQFF
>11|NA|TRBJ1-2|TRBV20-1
CSASVLYGYTF
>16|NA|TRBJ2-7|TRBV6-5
CASSSAGARSSYEQYF
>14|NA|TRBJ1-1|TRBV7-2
CASSRVGPNTEAFF
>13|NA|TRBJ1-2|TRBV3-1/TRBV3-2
CASTRQGARGYTF
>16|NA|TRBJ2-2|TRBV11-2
CASSSRGYWIAGELFF
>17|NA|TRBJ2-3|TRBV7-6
CASSSIGTGGEVNTQYF
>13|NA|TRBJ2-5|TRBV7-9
CASSWAGRETQYF
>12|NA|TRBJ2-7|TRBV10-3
CAMGASLDEQYF
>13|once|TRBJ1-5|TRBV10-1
CASSVRANQPQHF
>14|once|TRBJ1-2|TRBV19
CASRTGTTNYGYTF
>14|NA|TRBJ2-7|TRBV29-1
CSVAGGSAGLEQYF
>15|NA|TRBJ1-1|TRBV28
CASMRGGAVGTEAFF
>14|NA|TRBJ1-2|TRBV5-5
CASSLGQGTDGYTF
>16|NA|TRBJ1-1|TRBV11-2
CASSLRAGSGGKEAFF
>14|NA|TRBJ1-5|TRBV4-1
CASSQDRVNQPQHF
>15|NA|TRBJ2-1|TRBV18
CASSGGQSSYNEQFF
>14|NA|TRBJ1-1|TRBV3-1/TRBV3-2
CASSPVGGNTEAFF
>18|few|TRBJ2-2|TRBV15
CATSRDTLLAENTGELFF
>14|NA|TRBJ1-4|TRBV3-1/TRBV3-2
CASSLGGVGEKLFF
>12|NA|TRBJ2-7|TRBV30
CAWTLEGRPQYF
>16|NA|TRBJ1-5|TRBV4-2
CASSQVTGGRNQPQHF
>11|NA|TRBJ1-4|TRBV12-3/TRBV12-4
CASSLGPKLFF